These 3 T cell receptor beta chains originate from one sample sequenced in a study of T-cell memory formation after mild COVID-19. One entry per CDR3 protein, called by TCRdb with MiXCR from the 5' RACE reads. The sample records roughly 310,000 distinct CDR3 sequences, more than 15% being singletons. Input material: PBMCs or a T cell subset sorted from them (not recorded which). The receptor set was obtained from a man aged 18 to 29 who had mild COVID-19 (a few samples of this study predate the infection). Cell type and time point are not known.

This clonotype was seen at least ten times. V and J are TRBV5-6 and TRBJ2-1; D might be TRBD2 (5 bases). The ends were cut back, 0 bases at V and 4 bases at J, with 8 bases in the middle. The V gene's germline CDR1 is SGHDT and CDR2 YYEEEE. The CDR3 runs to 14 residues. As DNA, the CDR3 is TGTGCCAGCAGCTTGGTCGGGGATTACAATGAGCAGTTCTTC. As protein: CASSLVGDYNEQFF.

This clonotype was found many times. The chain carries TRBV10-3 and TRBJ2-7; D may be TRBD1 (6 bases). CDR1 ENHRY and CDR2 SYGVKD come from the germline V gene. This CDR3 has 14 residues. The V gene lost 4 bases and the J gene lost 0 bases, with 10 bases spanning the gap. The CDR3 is CAISVAGDSYEQYF. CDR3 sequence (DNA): TGTGCCATCAGTGTGGCAGGGGACTCCTACGAGCAGTACTTC.

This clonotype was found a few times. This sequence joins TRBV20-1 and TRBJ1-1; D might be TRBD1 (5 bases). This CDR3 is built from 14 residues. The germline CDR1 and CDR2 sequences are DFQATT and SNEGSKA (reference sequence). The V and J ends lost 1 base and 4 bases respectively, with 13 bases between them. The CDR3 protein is CSARVWGEGTEAFF. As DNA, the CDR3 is TGCAGTGCTAGAGTATGGGGCGAAGGCACTGAAGCTTTCTTT.